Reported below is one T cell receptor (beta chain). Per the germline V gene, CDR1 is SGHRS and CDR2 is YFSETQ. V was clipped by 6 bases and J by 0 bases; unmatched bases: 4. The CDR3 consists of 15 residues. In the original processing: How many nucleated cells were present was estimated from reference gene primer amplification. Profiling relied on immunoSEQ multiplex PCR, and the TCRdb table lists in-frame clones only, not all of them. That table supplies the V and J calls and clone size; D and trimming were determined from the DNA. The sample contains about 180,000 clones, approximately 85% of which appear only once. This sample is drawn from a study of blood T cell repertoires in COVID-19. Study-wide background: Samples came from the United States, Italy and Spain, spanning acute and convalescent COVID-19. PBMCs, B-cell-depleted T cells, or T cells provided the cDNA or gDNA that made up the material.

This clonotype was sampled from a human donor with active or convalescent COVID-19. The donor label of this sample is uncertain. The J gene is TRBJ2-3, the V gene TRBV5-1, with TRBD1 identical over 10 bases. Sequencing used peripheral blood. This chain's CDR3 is CASTRQGASTDTQYF. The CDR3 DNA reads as TGCGCCAGCACCAGACAGGGGGCGAGCACAGATACGCAGTATTTT.